This is a list of T cell receptor beta chains from one sample in a study of cytomegalovirus exposure and HLA in healthy donors. Produced via immunoSEQ multiplex PCR; TCRdb's table is partial and in-frame only. The sample consists of some 120,000 clones, roughly 83% of them appearing once. The sequenced sample consisted of PBMCs. The receptors were gathered from a man aged 25 to 40 in good health and CMV-seropositive. Both conserved end residues are part of each CDR3. D genes are given only for firm matches. Size is omitted from some rows. Given values are once, few, many or a class for expanded clones.

TRBD1,TRBV28,TRBJ1-5,NA,CASSATGTGVYPPNQPQHF,TGTGCCAGCTCAGCTACTGGGACAGGGGTCTACCCCCCCAATCAGCCCCAGCATTTT
NA,TRBV11-2,TRBJ2-7,NA,CASSFREQYF,TGTGCCAGCAGCTTCCGCGAGCAGTACTTC
NA,TRBV18,TRBJ1-4,NA,CASSRATNEKLFF,TGTGCCAGCTCTCGAGCAACTAATGAAAAACTGTTTTTT
TRBD1,TRBV2,TRBJ1-2,NA,CASSPEGTGVYGYTF,TGTGCCAGCAGTCCCGAAGGGACAGGGGTATATGGCTACACCTTC
NA,TRBV4-3,TRBJ1-3,NA,CASSQGLGYSGNTIYF,TGCGCCAGCAGCCAGGGACTGGGGTACTCTGGAAACACCATATATTTT
TRBD1,TRBV29-1,TRBJ1-2,NA,CSVSGTGGGINYGYTF,TGCAGCGTCTCCGGGACAGGGGGCGGAATAAACTATGGCTACACCTTC
NA,TRBV18,TRBJ2-5,NA,CASSPSAGIQETQYF,TGTGCCAGCTCACCATCCGCGGGCATCCAAGAGACCCAGTACTTC
NA,TRBV5-6,TRBJ2-5,NA,CASSWTGGLGETQYF,TGTGCCAGCAGCTGGACAGGAGGGTTAGGGGAGACCCAGTACTTC
TRBD1,TRBV28,TRBJ2-7,NA,CASTPVGTGGYEQYF,TGTGCCAGCACTCCAGTAGGGACAGGGGGCTACGAGCAGTACTTC
NA,TRBV27,TRBJ1-2,NA,CASSLSFGTEYGYTF,TGTGCCAGCAGTTTATCGTTTGGGACTGAGTATGGCTACACCTTC
TRBD1,TRBV6-5,TRBJ2-7,NA,CASRVTGSGEQYF,TGTGCCAGCAGGGTGACAGGGAGCGGCGAGCAGTACTTC
NA,TRBV6-5,TRBJ1-6,few,CASSYGQPNSPLHF,TGTGCCAGCAGTTACGGACAGCCTAATTCACCCCTCCACTTT
NA,TRBV7-9,TRBJ1-2,NA,CASSFGTVYGYTF,TGTGCCAGCAGCTTCGGGACTGTCTATGGCTACACCTTC
NA,TRBV4-3,TRBJ1-5,NA,CASSQDHRVQSNQPQHF,TGCGCCAGCAGCCAAGATCACAGGGTCCAAAGCAATCAGCCCCAGCATTTT
TRBD1,TRBV5-6,TRBJ1-2,once,CASSWDRSALDYGYTF,TGTGCCAGCAGTTGGGACAGGAGCGCGCTAGACTATGGCTACACCTTC
NA,TRBV4-3,TRBJ1-3,NA,CASSQDFLVSGNTIYF,TGCGCCAGCAGCCAAGATTTTTTAGTCTCTGGAAACACCATATATTTT
NA,TRBV25-1,TRBJ2-5,NA,CASSGATFGETQYF,TGTGCCAGCAGTGGCGCCACTTTCGGAGAGACCCAGTACTTC
TRBD1,TRBV7-9,TRBJ2-7,NA,CSSSSEFYRGGSPYEQYF,TGTTCCAGCAGCTCCGAGTTCTACAGGGGCGGTTCCCCCTACGAGCAGTACTTC
NA,TRBV30,TRBJ1-2,NA,CAWSVASGEGGYTF,TGTGCCTGGAGTGTAGCTTCGGGGGAGGGTGGCTACACCTTC
TRBD1,TRBV11-2,TRBJ1-2,NA,CASRGIRDRYNYGYTF,TGTGCCAGCAGGGGTATCCGGGACAGGTATAACTATGGCTACACCTTC
NA,TRBV10-3,TRBJ2-7,NA,CAISERGGTLYEQYF,TGTGCCATCAGTGAACGTGGCGGGACTCTGTACGAGCAGTACTTC
TRBD1,TRBV2,TRBJ1-3,NA,CASRKGANSGNTIYF,TGTGCCAGCAGAAAGGGGGCCAACTCTGGAAACACCATATATTTT
NA,TRBV27,TRBJ1-5,NA,CASSARLGSNQPQHF,TGTGCCAGCAGTGCGAGGCTTGGTAGCAATCAGCCCCAGCATTTT
NA,TRBV11-2,TRBJ2-6,few,CASSPNSFSGANVLTF,TGTGCCAGCAGCCCTAACAGTTTTTCTGGGGCCAACGTCCTGACTTTC
TRBD2,TRBV9,TRBJ2-2,NA,CASGASGRAYTGELFF,TGTGCCAGCGGAGCTAGCGGGAGAGCTTACACCGGGGAGCTGTTTTTT
NA,TRBV27,TRBJ2-7,NA,CASSSPGGPTYEQYF,TGTGCCAGCAGTTCCCCCGGGGGGCCTACCTACGAGCAGTACTTC
TRBD1,TRBV5-4,TRBJ2-7,NA,CASSLGQGYYEQYF,TGTGCCAGCAGCTTGGGACAGGGTTACTACGAGCAGTACTTC
NA,TRBV7-2,TRBJ1-2,NA,CASSLYQGVGGGYTF,TGTGCCAGCAGCTTGTACCAGGGTGTGGGAGGCGGCTACACCTTC
NA,TRBV4-3,TRBJ2-2,few,CASSQDLVLPGELFF,TGCGCCAGCAGCCAAGATTTAGTCCTACCCGGGGAGCTGTTTTTT
NA,TRBV4-1,TRBJ1-4,NA,CASSQRPGQRNEKLFF,TGCGCCAGCAGCCAACGCCCGGGTCAGCGTAATGAAAAACTGTTTTTT
NA,TRBV27,TRBJ2-2,NA,CASNTYAGELFF,TGTGCCAGCAACACGTACGCCGGGGAGCTGTTTTTT
TRBD2,TRBV28,TRBJ2-7,NA,CASSINSGRSEQYF,TGTGCCAGCAGTATTAATAGCGGGAGGAGTGAGCAGTACTTC
TRBD2,TRBV5-1,TRBJ2-1,NA,CASSWEAGGHQFF,TGCGCCAGCAGCTGGGAAGCGGGAGGGCATCAGTTCTTC
TRBD1,TRBV7-2,TRBJ2-7,NA,CASRLTGGTYEQYF,TGTGCCAGCAGACTGACAGGGGGGACCTACGAGCAGTACTTC
TRBD2,TRBV6-1,TRBJ2-5,NA,CASTHNLAGESQYF,TGTGCCAGCACCCATAATCTAGCGGGAGAGTCGCAGTACTTC
TRBD2,TRBV5-1,TRBJ2-3,NA,CASSSGRTSGGSDTQYF,TGCGCCAGCAGCTCAGGAAGAACTAGCGGGGGTTCAGATACGCAGTATTTT
NA,TRBV27,TRBJ1-2,NA,CASSFGTNYGYTF,TGTGCCAGCAGTTTCGGGACTAACTATGGCTACACCTTC
NA,TRBV27,TRBJ2-3,NA,CASSFRTETDTQYF,TGTGCCAGCAGTTTTCGGACAGAAACAGATACGCAGTATTTT
TRBD2,TRBV5-6,TRBJ2-1,NA,CASSPLTSGRSSYNEQFF,TGTGCCAGCAGCCCTCTGACTAGCGGGAGGAGCTCCTACAATGAGCAGTTCTTC
NA,TRBV27,TRBJ1-6,NA,CASSPLEVWNSPLHF,TGTGCCAGCAGTCCCCTGGAGGTCTGGAATTCACCCCTCCACTTT
NA,TRBV5-1,TRBJ2-1,once,CASSPDSRSYNEQFF,TGCGCCAGCAGCCCCGACAGCCGCTCCTACAATGAGCAGTTCTTC
NA,TRBV5-1,TRBJ1-3,NA,CASSPGTLGNTIYF,TGCGCCAGCAGCCCGGGGACACTTGGAAACACCATATATTTT
TRBD1,TRBV7-2,TRBJ1-5,NA,CASSLAYGTAYSNQPQHF,TGTGCCAGCAGCTTAGCGTATGGGACAGCCTATAGCAATCAGCCCCAGCATTTT
TRBD1,TRBV2,TRBJ2-7,NA,CASSPDRSYEQYF,TGTGCCAGCAGTCCGGACAGGTCCTACGAGCAGTACTTC
NA,TRBV6-6,TRBJ2-2,NA,CASSLGANGELFF,TGTGCCAGCAGCTTGGGGGCTAACGGGGAGCTGTTTTTT
TRBD1,TRBV4-1,TRBJ1-5,NA,CASSAVRTGGNQPQHF,TGCGCCAGCAGCGCTGTCCGGACAGGGGGCAATCAGCCCCAGCATTTT
NA,TRBV6-5,TRBJ1-2,NA,CASSNVVRGGYTF,TGTGCCAGCAGTAACGTTGTACGCGGGGGCTACACCTTC
NA,TRBV7-2,TRBJ2-3,few,CASSPTSFADTQYF,TGTGCCAGCAGCCCCACTAGTTTTGCAGATACGCAGTATTTT
TRBD1,TRBV28,TRBJ1-4,NA,CASSQTGGGTNEKLFF,TGTGCCAGCAGTCAGACAGGGGGGGGAACTAATGAAAAACTGTTTTTT
TRBD1,TRBV6-6,TRBJ2-7,once,CASRTGTGMEEQYF,TGTGCCAGCAGGACCGGGACAGGGATGGAGGAGCAGTACTTC
TRBD1,TRBV5-1,TRBJ1-1,once,CASSEQGSGAFF,TGCGCCAGCAGCGAACAGGGGAGTGGAGCTTTCTTT
NA,TRBV7-9,TRBJ1-3,NA,CASSLPGEGMNTIYF,TGTGCCAGCAGCTTACCCGGGGAGGGGATGAACACCATATATTTT
TRBD1,TRBV2,TRBJ1-1,NA,CASSGRDRRSVSTEAFF,TGTGCCAGCAGTGGGAGGGACAGGCGGTCAGTCAGCACTGAAGCTTTCTTT